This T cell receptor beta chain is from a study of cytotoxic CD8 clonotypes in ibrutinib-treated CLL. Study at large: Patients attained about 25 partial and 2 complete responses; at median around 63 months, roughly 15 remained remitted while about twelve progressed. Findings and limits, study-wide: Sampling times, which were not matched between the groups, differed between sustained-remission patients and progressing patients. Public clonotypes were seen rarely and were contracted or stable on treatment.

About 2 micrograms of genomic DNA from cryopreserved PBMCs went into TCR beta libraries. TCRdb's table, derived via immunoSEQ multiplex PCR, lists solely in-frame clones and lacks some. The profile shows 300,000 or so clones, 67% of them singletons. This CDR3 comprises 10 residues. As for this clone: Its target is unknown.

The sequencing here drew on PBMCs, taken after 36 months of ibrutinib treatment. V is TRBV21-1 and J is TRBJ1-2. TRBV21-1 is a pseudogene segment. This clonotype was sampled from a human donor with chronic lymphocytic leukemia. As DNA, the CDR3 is TGTGCCAGCACTCTTTTTGGCTACACCTTC. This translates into CASTLFGYTF.